The 28 T cell receptor beta chains given below trace back to one sample, sequenced in a study of cytomegalovirus exposure and HLA in healthy donors. Primers for the PCR totalled 60 Vbeta and 13 Jbeta. Method: immunoSEQ multiplex PCR; TCRdb's copy keeps in-frame clones and lacks some. The table records about 82,000 clones, just under 90% of them present only once. Sequencing used PBMCs. These TCRs come from a young man in good health and CMV-seronegative.

This chain connects TRBV19 to TRBJ1-2, with D tentatively TRBD1 (6 bases). The CDR3 has 13 amino acids. The germline V gene has CDR1 LNHDA and CDR2 SQIVND (reference sequence). Trimming left V 5 bases short and J 7 bases short, with 14 bases between. In DNA form, the CDR3 reads TGTGCCAGTAGTGCCCCCGGGACACGTGGCTACACCTTC. Its protein product is CASSAPGTRGYTF. Looking up the rest from reference TRBV19 and TRBJ1-2 gives the full variable domain: DGGITQSPKYLFRKEGQNVTLSCEQNLNHDAMYWYRQDPGQGLRLIYYSQIVNDFQKGDIAEGYSVSREKKESFPLTVTSAQKNPTAFYLCASSAPGTRGYTFGSGTRLTVV.

The genes are TRBV2 and TRBJ2-6; D ambiguous. V was cut by 8 bases and J by 0 bases, with 11 bases left in between. The CDR3 extends over 15 amino acids. CDR1 and CDR2 (germline): SNHLY, FYNNEI. The chain's CDR3 is CASCHSNSGANVLTF. CDR3 DNA: TGTGCCAGCTGCCACAGCAACTCTGGGGCCAACGTCCTGACTTTC. The complete variable domain, with remaining parts taken from reference TRBV2 and TRBJ2-6, reads EPEVTQTPSHQVTQMGQEVILRCVPISNHLYFYWYRQILGQKVEFLVSFYNNEISEKSEIFDDQFSVERPDGSNFTLKIRSTKLEDSAMYFCASCHSNSGANVLTFGAGSRLTVL.

The V gene is TRBV5-4, the J gene TRBJ2-6, with 7 bases aligning to TRBD1. The length of the CDR3 is 18 residues. Germline V gene lookup returns CDR1 SGHNT and CDR2 YYREEE (reference sequence). V trimming: 4 bases; J trimming: 0 bases; junction bases outside the gene matches: 10. CDR3 in DNA: TGTGCCAGCAGCCCCGGAACAGGGGCCAACTCTGGGGCCAACGTCCTGACTTTC. Residues: CASSPGTGANSGANVLTF.

The rearrangement joins TRBV18 to TRBJ1-2; 11 bases match TRBD1. There are 16 residues in the CDR3. Trimming at V came to 2 bases and at J to 4 bases, leaving 6 bases not matched to a gene. Per germline, CDR1 KGHSH and CDR2 LQKENI. CDR3 region: CASSPKGQGASYGYTF. CDR3 nucleotide sequence: TGTGCCAGCTCACCAAAAGGACAGGGGGCAAGCTATGGCTACACCTTC.

V gene TRBV5-1 combines with J gene TRBJ1-1; D not resolved. CDR1 is SGHRS, CDR2 YFSETQ, per germline. This CDR3 contains 13 residues. The V end was cut by 4 bases, the J end by 2 bases, with 9 bases between. The CDR3 bases are TGCGCCAGCAGCCCGAATAGAAACACTGAAGCTTTCTTT. This codes for CASSPNRNTEAFF. The full variable domain, in which reference TRBV5-1 and TRBJ1-1 provide the parts outside the CDR3, is KAGVTQTPRYLIKTRGQQVTLSCSPISGHRSVSWYQQTPGQGLQFLFEYFSETQRNKGNFPGRFSGRQFSNSRSEMNVSTLELGDSALYLCASSPNRNTEAFFGQGTRLTVV.

This clone was seen once. The chain combines TRBV7-8 with TRBJ1-3; 7 bases are shared with TRBD1. The CDR3 is 16 amino acids. J lost 3 bases, V lost 5 bases, and 10 bases had no gene match. Germline V gene lookup returns CDR1 SGHVS and CDR2 FQNEAQ. The CDR3 is CASSDRDSNRGNTIYF. The CDR3 DNA is TGTGCCAGCAGCGACAGGGACAGCAATCGTGGAAACACCATATATTTT.

This chain uses TRBV5-6 with TRBJ2-7; 8 nucleotides match TRBD1. The CDR3 sequence is 15 residues long. Germline lookup yields CDR1 SGHDT and CDR2 YYEEEE. The J segment lost 3 bases and the V segment lost 0 bases, leaving 5 bases of the junction unmatched. The CDR3 DNA is TGTGCCAGCAGCTTGGCCCGGGGGACAGGCTACGAGCAGTACTTC. It yields the protein CASSLARGTGYEQYF. Together with reference TRBV5-6 and TRBJ2-7, the CDR3 gives the full variable domain: DAGVTQSPTHLIKTRGQQVTLRCSPKSGHDTVSWYQQALGQGPQFIFQYYEEEERQRGNFPDRFSGHQFPNYSSELNVNALLLGDSALYLCASSLARGTGYEQYFGPGTRLTVT.

This rearrangement joins TRBV4-3 to TRBJ2-3; TRBD2 is a possible D gene (5 bases). Trimming shortened V by 0 bases and J by 9 bases, and 10 bases separated the two germline ends. Germline V CDR1 and CDR2: LGHNA, YSLEER. The CDR3 totals 13 residues. This CDR3 is CASSQDYEGTQYF. The CDR3 nucleotides read TGCGCCAGCAGCCAAGATTACGAGGGAACGCAGTATTTT.

This clone was recorded only once. The chain joins TRBV9 to TRBJ1-6; D call uncertain. Germline V gives CDR1 SGDLS, CDR2 YYNGEE. Trimming removed 1 base from V and 6 bases from J, with 11 bases in between. CDR3 size: 15 residues. Here the CDR3 reads CASSVIGSGNSPLHF. The CDR3 DNA sequence: TGTGCCAGCAGCGTAATCGGCAGCGGTAATTCACCCCTCCACTTT.

This rearrangement joins TRBV5-1 to TRBJ2-7, with 9 nucleotides matching TRBD2. Germline V gene data show CDR1 as SGHRS and CDR2 as YFSETQ. After removal of 4 bases from V and 5 bases from J, the junction contained 10 bases not matched to a gene. The CDR3 covers 15 residues. DNA for the CDR3: TGCGCCAGCAGCAGGGGCGCGGGAGGGAATGACGAGCAGTACTTC. It codes for CASSRGAGGNDEQYF.

The chain employs TRBV7-2 and TRBJ1-2; 8 nucleotides line up with TRBD1. The CDR3 totals 14 residues. Germline CDR1 and CDR2: SGHTA and FQGNSA. Losses at the gene ends were 3 bases for V and 8 bases for J; bases not matched to a gene: 8. The CDR3 DNA reads as TGTGCCAGCAGCTTGGGGACAGGAGGCGGCGGCTACACCTTC. It translates to CASSLGTGGGGYTF.

The chain carries TRBV6-5 and TRBJ1-2; D is perhaps TRBD1 (6 bases). The V end was cut by 5 bases, the J end by 6 bases, with 19 bases between. The CDR3 loop spans 15 amino acids. Germline CDR1 MNHEY, CDR2 SVGAGI. The CDR3 spells CASSRGSQGNNGYTF. The DNA for the CDR3 is TGTGCCAGCAGTAGGGGATCACAGGGAAATAATGGCTACACCTTC.

V usage is TRBV7-9 and J usage is TRBJ1-1, with TRBD1 matching over 9 bases. The germline gives CDR1 SEHNR, CDR2 FQNEAQ (reference sequence). Unmatched junction bases numbered 9, after V lost 4 bases and J lost 6 bases. CDR3 length equals 15 residues. The CDR3 loop is CASSSQQGASSEAFF. Here the CDR3 DNA reads TGTGCCAGCAGCTCACAACAGGGGGCCTCTTCTGAAGCTTTCTTT.

The chain employs TRBV7-2 and TRBJ2-3; 9 nucleotides match TRBD2. The germline gives CDR1 SGHTA, CDR2 FQGNSA. The CDR3 covers 16 residues. V shed 5 bases and J 1 base; nucleotides not matched to a gene: 7. This CDR3 is CASSPRAGGGTDTQYF. CDR3 nucleotides: TGTGCCAGCAGCCCGAGGGCGGGAGGGGGCACAGATACGCAGTATTTT. Filled out from reference TRBV7-2 and TRBJ2-3, the complete variable domain reads GAGVSQSPSNKVTEKGKDVELRCDPISGHTALYWYRQSLGQGLEFLIYFQGNSAPDKSGLPSDRFSAERTGGSVSTLTIQRTQQEDSAVYLCASSPRAGGGTDTQYFGPGTRLTVL.

The sample holds one count of this clone. The rearrangement uses TRBV5-4 and TRBJ2-3; D remains unclear. The CDR3 runs to 13 residues. Germline V gene data show CDR1 as SGHNT and CDR2 as YYREEE (reference sequence). Trimming took off 4 bases at V and 6 bases at J, with 12 bases between the two ends. The CDR3 reads CASSQTAWDTQYF. CDR3 nucleotide sequence: TGTGCCAGCAGCCAAACCGCGTGGGATACGCAGTATTTT.

This clone was counted once. The rearrangement joins TRBV7-2 to TRBJ2-5; no firm D call. Germline CDR1 SGHTA, CDR2 FQGNSA. Trimming shortened V by 5 bases and J by 2 bases, and 15 bases separated the two germline ends. The CDR3 runs to 15 residues. The CDR3 region has the DNA TGTGCCAGCAGCACCAGAGTGGAGAGACAAGAGACCCAGTACTTC. It encodes CASSTRVERQETQYF. The full variable domain, in which reference TRBV7-2 and TRBJ2-5 provide the parts outside the CDR3, is GAGVSQSPSNKVTEKGKDVELRCDPISGHTALYWYRQSLGQGLEFLIYFQGNSAPDKSGLPSDRFSAERTGGSVSTLTIQRTQQEDSAVYLCASSTRVERQETQYFGPGTRLLVL.

This clone has only one observation. This chain connects TRBV2 to TRBJ1-5, with TRBD1 identical over 7 bases. Germline CDR1 SNHLY, CDR2 FYNNEI. The CDR3 runs to 15 residues. Losses at the gene ends were 3 bases for V and 2 bases for J; bases not matched to a gene: 4. CDR3 loop: CASSEGRGGNQPQHF. The CDR3 nucleotides read TGTGCCAGCAGTGAGGGCAGGGGGGGCAATCAGCCCCAGCATTTT.

The gene calls are TRBV7-9 and TRBJ2-5; D not certain. Trimming pared 0 bases from V and 4 bases from J, leaving 9 bases between. The germline CDR1 and CDR2 sequences are SEHNR and FQNEAQ (reference sequence). The CDR3 sequence is 14 residues long. The CDR3 sequence is CASSLALDPETQYF. For the CDR3, the DNA is TGTGCCAGCAGCTTAGCCCTAGACCCAGAGACCCAGTACTTC.

The chain employs TRBV6-4 and TRBJ2-6; D is ambiguous. CDR1 MRHNA and CDR2 SNTAGT come from the germline V gene. CDR3 length: 16 residues. V lost 3 bases to trimming and J lost 0 bases, with 9 bases between them. CDR3 DNA sequence: TGTGCCAGCAGTGATCACAGTAACTCTGGGGCCAACGTCCTGACTTTC. Translation: CASSDHSNSGANVLTF.

The gene calls are TRBV21-1 and TRBJ1-3. TRBV21-1 is a pseudogene. The length of the CDR3 is 15 residues. The CDR3 region has the DNA TGTGCCAGCAGCGAAAACGGAGTCTCTGGAAACACCATATATTTT. Amino acid sequence: CASSENGVSGNTIYF.

This chain uses TRBV28 with TRBJ1-1, with D perhaps matching TRBD1 (6 bases). The CDR3 spans 13 residues. Germline-derived CDR1 and CDR2 are MDHEN and SYDVKM. V was clipped by 2 bases and J by 8 bases, with 12 bases between them. The CDR3 here is CASSLRTAREAFF. The CDR3 bases are TGTGCCAGCAGTTTAAGGACAGCTAGAGAAGCTTTCTTT.

The rearrangement joins TRBV6-5 to TRBJ1-1; 7 nucleotides line up with TRBD1. Germline V gene lookup returns CDR1 MNHEY and CDR2 SVGAGI. The V segment lost 6 bases and the J segment 6 bases; nucleotides outside the gene matches: 13. The CDR3 is 15 amino acids. CDR3 sequence (DNA): TGTGCCAGCAGCCCACTGACAGGGTTTTCAGCTGAAGCTTTCTTT. It encodes CASSPLTGFSAEAFF.

The chain combines TRBV7-9 with TRBJ2-1; 10 bases fit TRBD2. The germline CDR1 and CDR2 sequences are SEHNR and FQNEAQ (reference sequence). V lost 2 bases and J lost 4; bases outside the gene matches: 5. The CDR3 is 16 residues long. Here the CDR3 reads CASSLSRTSGYNEQFF. Here the CDR3 DNA reads TGTGCCAGCAGCTTAAGTCGGACTAGCGGATACAATGAGCAGTTCTTC.

This clone was recorded only once. The chain links TRBV19 to TRBJ1-6; the D is unclear. The germline V gene encodes CDR1 LNHDA and CDR2 SQIVND (reference sequence). CDR3 length: 14 amino acids. V gave up 3 bases and J gave up 10 bases, with 13 bases separating them. The CDR3 here is CASSIGGVESPLHF. Here the CDR3 DNA reads TGTGCCAGTAGTATTGGCGGGGTGGAATCACCCCTCCACTTT.

V is TRBV19 and J is TRBJ1-5; D is unresolved. The CDR3 has 13 amino acids. Germline lookup yields CDR1 LNHDA and CDR2 SQIVND (reference sequence). The germline V and J ends were trimmed by 3 bases and 7 bases, with 10 bases remaining between them. CDR3 in DNA: TGTGCCAGTAGTATGATAGATAGCCAGCCCCAGCATTTT. Protein: CASSMIDSQPQHF.

The chain couples TRBV11-2 to TRBJ2-1; TRBD1 agrees at 7 bases. Germline-derived CDR1 and CDR2 are SGHAT and FQNNGV. V gave up 1 base and J gave up 7 bases; unmatched junction bases: 4. The CDR3 spans 14 residues. As DNA, the CDR3 is TGTGCCAGCAGCTTAGGCAGGGGGAGTAATGAGCAGTTCTTC. Translating it yields CASSLGRGSNEQFF.

Points on this clone: Other DNA sequences in the sample encode the same CDR3. The rearrangement links TRBV5-4 to TRBJ2-1; TRBD2 matches 13 bases. The CDR3 spans 17 residues. The ends lost 4 bases at V and 6 bases at J; junction bases unmatched: 10. Germline V gives CDR1 SGHNT, CDR2 YYREEE (reference sequence). The CDR3 DNA is TGTGCCAGCAGCCTGGTCGGACTAGCGGGAGAGGTCAATGAGCAGTTCTTC. It translates to CASSLVGLAGEVNEQFF.

The CDR3 DNA is TGTGCCAGCAGTTTGTCAAGGACAGTTACCTACGAGCAGTACTTC. As protein: CASSLSRTVTYEQYF. The chain couples TRBV27 to TRBJ2-7, with D perhaps TRBD1 (6 bases). Trimming stripped 3 bases from V and 2 bases from J, with 14 bases between. The CDR3 is made up of 15 amino acids. Germline V gives CDR1 MNHEY, CDR2 SMNVEV (reference sequence).